Included here is one T cell receptor (beta chain) sequence, with context. Its antigen is currently unknown. Other DNA sequences from this sample encode an identical CDR3 as well. These data are taken from a study of cytomegalovirus exposure and HLA in healthy donors. Study-wide results and limits: Per a later analysis, HLA-associated TCR beta chains showed more clonal expansion than other, equally common TCR beta chains. Later work found most CMV-associated TCR beta chains apparently HLA-restricted.

60 Vbeta and 13 Jbeta primers were used in PCR. TCRdb's copy holds only in-frame clones and misses some; the assay was immunoSEQ multiplex PCR. The sample holds 100,000 to 150,000 clones; 65% to 90% are singletons and the top ten take 0.95% to 1.5%. The CDR3 runs to 14 residues. In germline, CDR1 is MNHEY, CDR2 SVGAGI. The V and J ends lost 5 bases and 8 bases, in that order; junction bases with no gene match: 6. The chain links TRBV6-5 to TRBJ1-6; 7 nucleotides match TRBD1. This TCR derives from a girl aged 2-10 years in good health and CMV-seronegative. Sequenced input: PBMCs. CDR3 in amino acids: CASSQTGVDSPLHF. CDR3 nucleotide sequence: TGTGCCAGCAGTCAAACAGGGGTCGATTCACCCCTCCACTTT.